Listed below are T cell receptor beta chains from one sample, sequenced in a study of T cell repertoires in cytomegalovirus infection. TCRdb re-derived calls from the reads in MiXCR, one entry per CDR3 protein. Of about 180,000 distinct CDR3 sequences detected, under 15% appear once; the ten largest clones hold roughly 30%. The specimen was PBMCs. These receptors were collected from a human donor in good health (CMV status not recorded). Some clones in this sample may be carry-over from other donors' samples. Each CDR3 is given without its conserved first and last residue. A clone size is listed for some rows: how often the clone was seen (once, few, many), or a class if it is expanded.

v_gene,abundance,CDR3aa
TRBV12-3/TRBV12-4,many,ASKGGYEQY
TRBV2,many,ASSVGQETEAF
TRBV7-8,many,ASSTFSGVTDTQY
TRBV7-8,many,ASSLQRRSYEQY
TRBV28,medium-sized,ASRPRDSPYEQY
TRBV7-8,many,ASSHGGAYSNQPQH
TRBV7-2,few,ASSFPGQWAMNEQF
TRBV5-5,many,ASSPARVGEQY
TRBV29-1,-,SAKTGGRSQY
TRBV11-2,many,ASTKELAGYNEQF
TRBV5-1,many,ASSRQSDTQETQY
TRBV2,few,ASSTTGYDQPQH
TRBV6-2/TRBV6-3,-,ASRGLAGGSVYEQY
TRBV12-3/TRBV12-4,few,ASNRGDYSNQPQH
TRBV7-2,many,ASSSRTLGHGYT
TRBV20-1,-,SATDPRETQY
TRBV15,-,ATSRAFQETQY
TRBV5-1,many,ASSLTSGGWIGETQY
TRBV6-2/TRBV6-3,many,ASSYEVDTQY
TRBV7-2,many,ASSLGRGGYEQY
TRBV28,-,ASSLTDRGSYEQY
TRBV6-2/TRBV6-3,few,ASAGTQPTSYNEQF
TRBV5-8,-,ASTIVRGKGIDTQY
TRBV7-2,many,ASSNWNEQF
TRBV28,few,ASSLGASGRARETQY
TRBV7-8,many,ASSFGTAQETQY
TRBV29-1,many,SVDGLGESQETQY
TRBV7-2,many,ASSQGQGRTEAF
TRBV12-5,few,ASGSGLTIYNEQF
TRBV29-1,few,SVEDQRALGEKLF
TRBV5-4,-,ASSLEQELF
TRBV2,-,ASSEAGQGITYEQY
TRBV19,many,ASSIDGAGGQPQH
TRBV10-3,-,AITSGRADEQY
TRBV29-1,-,SGRTSGDNNEQF